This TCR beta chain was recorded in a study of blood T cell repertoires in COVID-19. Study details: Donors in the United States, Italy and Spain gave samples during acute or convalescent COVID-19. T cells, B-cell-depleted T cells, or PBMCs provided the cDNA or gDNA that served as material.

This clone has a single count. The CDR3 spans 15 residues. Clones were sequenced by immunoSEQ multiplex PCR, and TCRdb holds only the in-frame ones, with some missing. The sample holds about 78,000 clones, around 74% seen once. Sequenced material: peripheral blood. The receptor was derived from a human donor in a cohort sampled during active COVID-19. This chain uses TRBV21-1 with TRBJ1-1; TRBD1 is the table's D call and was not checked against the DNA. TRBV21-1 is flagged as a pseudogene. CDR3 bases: TGTGCCAGCAGCGCCAGGGGGCTCCTCAACACTGAAGCTTTCTTT. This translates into CASSARGLLNTEAFF.